This entry describes one TCR beta chain. Deletions cut 4 bases from V and 3 bases from J, with 7 bases between. CDR3 size: 13 residues. Germline lookup yields CDR1 SNHLY and CDR2 FYNNEI. This sample is part of a study of blood T cell repertoires in COVID-19. The overall study: Samples representing acute and convalescent COVID-19 were sourced from the United States, Italy and Spain.

Here immunoSEQ multiplex PCR was the method, and the copy in TCRdb shows in-frame clones only, minus some. The table includes around 250,000 clones, approximately 83% detected once. Enrolled through a virtual design, the participants were between about 18 and 100 years of age and came from some 26 US areas. Cohorts were assigned according to the clinical history that participants reported. The chain is built from TRBV2 and TRBJ2-1, with D hard to call. What was sequenced was PBMCs or T cells enriched from blood (not recorded which). The source is a woman between 45 and 65 years old who had recovered from COVID-19. CDR3 loop: CASSVRGYNEQFF. CDR3 sequence (DNA): TGTGCCAGCAGTGTAAGAGGCTACAATGAGCAGTTCTTC.